A selection of T cell receptor beta chains follows, all from one sample in a study of PD-1 blockade in classical Hodgkin lymphoma. The assay was immunoSEQ multiplex PCR, and TCRdb's table has in-frame clones only and misses some. The sample includes 20,000 to 25,000 clones, 89% seen only once; the top ten take 0.2% to 0.3%. What was sequenced was CD4+ T cells from blood. The receptors were sampled from a human donor with classical Hodgkin lymphoma. The CDR3 runs from the conserved cysteine through the conserved F or W. D genes are given only for firm matches. Clone size appears in some rows only: once, few, many, or a class for an expanded clone.

d_gene	v_gene	abundance	j_gene	CDR3nt	CDR3aa
.	TRBV11-3	.	TRBJ1-2	TGTGCCAGCAGCTACGGAGGGGCTGGCTACACCTTC	CASSYGGAGYTF
.	TRBV5-8	.	TRBJ1-1	TGTGCCAGCAGCTTGGGGCGAGCTTTCTTT	CASSLGRAFF
TRBD2	TRBV7-8	.	TRBJ2-1	TGTGCCAGCAGCTTTACTAGCGGGGGGTTTGGTGAGCAGTTCTTC	CASSFTSGGFGEQFF
.	TRBV19	.	TRBJ1-2	TGTGCCAGTAGTCCCAGCGGCCGGAACTACACCTTC	CASSPSGRNYTF
TRBD1	TRBV5-4	.	TRBJ2-5	TGTGCCAGCAGCGTGGGGCCGGGGACAGGGGAGGCAGAGACCCAGTACTTC	CASSVGPGTGEAETQYF
.	TRBV6-1	.	TRBJ1-1	TGTGCCAGCAGTGAATTAGCGAACACTGAAGCTTTCTTT	CASSELANTEAFF
.	TRBV5-1	.	TRBJ1-4	TGCGCCAGCAGCTTGGCCCCCAGGACAACTAATGAAAAACTGTTTTTT	CASSLAPRTTNEKLFF
TRBD2	TRBV11-2	.	TRBJ2-1	TGTGCCAGCAGCGTGGGACTAGGGGGCAATGAGCAGTTCTTC	CASSVGLGGNEQFF
.	TRBV7-8	.	TRBJ1-5	TGTGCCAGCAGCTCCATTAGGGCACTAAGCAATCAGCCCCAGCATTTT	CASSSIRALSNQPQHF
.	TRBV9	.	TRBJ1-3	TGTGCCAGCAGCGTAGAGGGCCAAGCGACCCAGGCAGTAAACACCATATATTTT	CASSVEGQATQAVNTIYF
TRBD2	TRBV9	.	TRBJ2-5	TGTGCCAGCAGCGTAGAAGCGGGGGGGCGGGAGACCCAGTACTTC	CASSVEAGGRETQYF
TRBD1	TRBV2	.	TRBJ1-2	TGTGCCAGCCATGACAGGGGGCGGTGGGGCTACACCTTC	CASHDRGRWGYTF
TRBD2	TRBV7-8	.	TRBJ2-2	TGTGCCAGCAGCTTAGTGACCAGCGGGGGGGCGAACACCGGGGAGCTGTTTTTT	CASSLVTSGGANTGELFF
.	TRBV5-1	once	TRBJ2-6	TGCGCCAGCAGCTTACAGGGTATAGGGATGATCGGGGCCAACGTCCTGACTTTC	CASSLQGIGMIGANVLTF
.	TRBV12-5	.	TRBJ1-1	TGTGCTAGTGGCATAAAGGTGAACACTGAAGCTTTCTTT	CASGIKVNTEAFF
.	TRBV6-4	.	TRBJ2-2	TGTGCCAGCAGTGGAGAACTAAACACCGGGGAGCTGTTTTTT	CASSGELNTGELFF
.	TRBV6-5	.	TRBJ1-1	TGTGCCAGCAGTTACGGACTGGGCGTAGGGACTGAAGCTTTCTTT	CASSYGLGVGTEAFF
.	TRBV6-5	.	TRBJ2-5	TGTGCCAGCAGTTACTCGGCGGCAGGCAGTGAGACCCAGTACTTC	CASSYSAAGSETQYF
TRBD2	TRBV10-3	.	TRBJ2-1	TGTGCCATCAGTGCTAGCGGGAGCTCCTACAATGAGCAGTTCTTC	CAISASGSSYNEQFF
TRBD2	TRBV2	.	TRBJ2-7	TGTGCCAGCAGTGAAAGCGGGACCCCCTACGAGCAGTACTTC	CASSESGTPYEQYF
TRBD1	TRBV28	.	TRBJ2-7	TGTGCCAGCAGAAGGACAGGGGGCTACGAGCAGTACTTC	CASRRTGGYEQYF
TRBD2	TRBV9	.	TRBJ2-1	TGTGCCAGCAGCGTAGAAGAGGGAGGGCCTTGGAATGAGCAGTTCTTC	CASSVEEGGPWNEQFF
TRBD1	TRBV9	.	TRBJ1-1	TGTGCCAGCAGCTCCCGGGACAGCGAGGTGGTGAACACTGAAGCTTTCTTT	CASSSRDSEVVNTEAFF
TRBD1	TRBV2	once	TRBJ2-3	TGTGCCAGCAGGGACAGGGGAGGAGATACGCAGTATTTT	CASRDRGGDTQYF
.	TRBV30	.	TRBJ1-1	TGTGCCTGGAGTGTACGATGGCGACAGGACTTGGGGAACACTGAAGCTTTCTTT	CAWSVRWRQDLGNTEAFF
TRBD1	TRBV30	.	TRBJ1-6	TGTGCCTGGAGTCCACTCGGGGGACAGTCTCTTAATAATTCACCCCTCCACTTT	CAWSPLGGQSLNNSPLHF
.	TRBV7-2	.	TRBJ2-5	TGTGCCAGCAGAAACGGGGAGACCCAGTACTTC	CASRNGETQYF
TRBD1	TRBV7-2	.	TRBJ1-1	TGTGCCAGCAGCAGGGGACAGATGAACACTGAAGCTTTCTTT	CASSRGQMNTEAFF
TRBD2	TRBV30	.	TRBJ2-7	TGTGCCTGGAGTGTCTTCCCCCAGACTAGCGGGAGATCCTACGAGCAGTACTTC	CAWSVFPQTSGRSYEQYF
.	TRBV28	.	TRBJ2-3	TGTGCCAGCAGTTCCGGGACACCGATGGATACGCAGTATTTT	CASSSGTPMDTQYF
TRBD2	TRBV2	.	TRBJ2-3	TGTGCCAGCACCGAACCCGGAAGACTAGCGGGGGACACAGATACGCAGTATTTT	CASTEPGRLAGDTDTQYF
TRBD1	TRBV14	.	TRBJ1-4	TGTGCCAGCAGCCAAACCATCGGGACAGCTCCCTTTGGGAAACTGTTTTTT	CASSQTIGTAPFGKLFF
.	TRBV11-2	.	TRBJ1-2	TGTGCCAGCAGCTTAGCCCCGGGGAGTGGCTACACCTTC	CASSLAPGSGYTF
.	TRBV30	.	TRBJ1-5	TGTGCCTGGAGTGTACGCCTTTCCCTTAGCAATCAGCCCCAGCATTTT	CAWSVRLSLSNQPQHF
.	TRBV9	.	TRBJ1-5	TGTGCCAGCAGCGTAGGATGGGACGGCAATCAGCCCCAGCATTTT	CASSVGWDGNQPQHF
.	TRBV19	.	TRBJ2-1	TGTGCCAGTAGTATGTCGGGGATGAATGAGCAGTTCTTC	CASSMSGMNEQFF